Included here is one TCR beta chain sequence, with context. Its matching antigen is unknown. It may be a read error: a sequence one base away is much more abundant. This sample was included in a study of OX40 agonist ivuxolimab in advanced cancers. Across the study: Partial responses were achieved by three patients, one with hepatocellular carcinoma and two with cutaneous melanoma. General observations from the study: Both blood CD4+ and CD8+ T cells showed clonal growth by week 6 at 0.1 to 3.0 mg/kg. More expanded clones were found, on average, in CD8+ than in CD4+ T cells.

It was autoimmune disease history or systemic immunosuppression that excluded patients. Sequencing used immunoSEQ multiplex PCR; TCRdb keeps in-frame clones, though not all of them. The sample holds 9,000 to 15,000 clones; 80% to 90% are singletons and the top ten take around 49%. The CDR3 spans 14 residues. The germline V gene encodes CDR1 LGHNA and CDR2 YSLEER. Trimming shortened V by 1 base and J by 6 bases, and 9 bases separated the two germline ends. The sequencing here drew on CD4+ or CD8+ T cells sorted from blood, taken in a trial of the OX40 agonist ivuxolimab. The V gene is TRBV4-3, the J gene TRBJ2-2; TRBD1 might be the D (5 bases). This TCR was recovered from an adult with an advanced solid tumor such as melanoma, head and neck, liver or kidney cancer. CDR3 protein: CASSQGRGPGELFF. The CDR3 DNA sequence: TGCGCCAGCAGCCAAGGTAGGGGCCCCGGGGAGCTGTTTTTT.